Presented here are 26 T cell receptor beta chains from one specimen sequenced in a study of T-cell reconstitution after alpha-beta-depleted transplantation in children. Using unique molecular identifiers, the investigators prepared the TCRbeta library. TCRdb fed the PCR reads into MiXCR, producing one record per CDR3 protein. Of 780,000 or so distinct CDR3 sequences in the sample, around 17% were seen once. This sample comprised PBMCs, mostly from graft donor cells, obtained 360 days after TCRalphabeta/CD19-depleted stem cell transplant. The receptors here all came from a male patient between 10 and 17 years old who had a stem cell transplant for acute lymphoblastic leukemia, so the T cells may come from the graft donor.

J is TRBJ1-6 and V is TRBV7-9; D is undetermined. The V and J ends lost 5 bases and 5 bases respectively, with 10 bases between them. Germline CDR1 is SEHNR and CDR2 is FQNEAQ (reference sequence). The CDR3 sequence is 14 residues long. The DNA for the CDR3 is TGTGCCAGCAGCCCCAGCGGCGATAATTCACCCCTCCACTTT. As protein: CASSPSGDNSPLHF. Together with reference TRBV7-9 and TRBJ1-6, the CDR3 gives the full variable domain: DTGVSQNPRHKITKRGQNVTFRCDPISEHNRLYWYRQTLGQGPEFLTYFQNEAQLEKSRLLSDRFSAERPKGSFSTLEIQRTEQGDSAMYLCASSPSGDNSPLHFGNGTRLTVT.

This clonotype has ten or more counts. The V and J genes are TRBV20-1 and TRBJ2-1; D unclear. This CDR3 contains 14 residues. Per the germline V gene, CDR1 is DFQATT and CDR2 is SNEGSKA (reference sequence). Trimming removed 2 bases at V and 2 bases at J, with 10 bases between. The CDR3, as DNA: TGCAGTGCTAGATCCACTGATGCCTACAATGAGCAGTTCTTC. Its protein product is CSARSTDAYNEQFF.

This clonotype has only a few counts. CDR3 DNA: TGTGCCAGCAGCTTAGTGTGGACAGCGAATTTGCCAACCTACAATGAGCAGTTCTTC. This gives the protein CASSLVWTANLPTYNEQFF. The J gene is TRBJ2-1, the V gene TRBV11-1; possible D gene TRBD1, 6 bases. In germline, CDR1 is SGHAT, CDR2 FQDESV (reference sequence). This CDR3 contains 19 residues. The V end was cut by 1 base, the J end by 2 bases, with 21 bases between.

This chain uses TRBV15 with TRBJ2-1; 7 nucleotides agree with TRBD2. The trim removed 1 base at V and 4 bases at J, leaving 7 bases unmatched. Germline CDR1 LNHNV, CDR2 YYDKDF (reference sequence). CDR3 length: 16 residues. CDR3 nucleotide sequence: TGTGCCACCAGCAGAGCCCCTAGCGGAGTTTACAATGAGCAGTTCTTC. Its translation is CATSRAPSGVYNEQFF.

The chain combines TRBV12-3 or TRBV12-4 with TRBJ2-7; D tentatively reads TRBD1 or TRBD2 (5 bases each). The CDR3 length is 16 residues. Trimming left V 5 bases short and J 0 bases short, with 17 bases between. CDR3 region: CASSEKRGRVSYEQYF. CDR3 nucleotides: TGTGCCAGCAGTGAGAAACGGGGACGAGTCTCCTACGAGCAGTACTTC.

This clonotype was counted at least ten times. The V gene is TRBV20-1, the J gene TRBJ2-7, with 7 bases aligning to TRBD1. Germline trimming cut 6 bases from V and 2 bases from J; bases unmatched to any gene: 4. Per germline, CDR1 DFQATT and CDR2 SNEGSKA (reference sequence). CDR3 length: 12 amino acids. This CDR3 is CSARTGPYEQYF. The CDR3, as DNA: TGCAGTGCGAGGACAGGTCCCTACGAGCAGTACTTC.

The rearrangement uses TRBV7-3 and TRBJ2-2; D possibly uses TRBD1 or TRBD2 (6 bases each). The V end was cut by 2 bases, the J end by 8 bases, with 18 bases between. Germline V gene data show CDR1 as SGHTA and CDR2 as FQGTGA. The CDR3 is made up of 16 amino acids. CDR3 in amino acids: CASSLPLGGQPGELFF. The DNA of the CDR3 is TGTGCCAGCAGCTTACCACTCGGGGGCCAACCAGGGGAGCTGTTTTTT.

The table lists this clonotype with a few counts. The rearrangement links TRBV3-1 to TRBJ2-2; 13 nucleotides line up with TRBD2. V lost 5 bases and J lost 0; bases outside the gene matches: 6. The CDR3 is 18 amino acids. The V gene's germline CDR1 is LGHDT and CDR2 YNNKEL (reference sequence). Here the CDR3 DNA reads TGTGCCAGCAGCTCCGGGACTAGCGGGACGGCGAACACCGGGGAGCTGTTTTTT. Encoded protein: CASSSGTSGTANTGELFF.

The CDR3, as DNA: TGTGCCAGCAGCCATAGCGGGAGAGGGGGTGAGCAGTTCTTC. It encodes CASSHSGRGGEQFF. V and J are TRBV12-3 or TRBV12-4 and TRBJ2-1, with 9 bases fitting TRBD2. The ends lost 6 bases at V and 9 bases at J; junction bases unmatched: 9. The CDR3 length is 14 residues.

J is TRBJ2-1 and V is TRBV9; TRBD1 is a possible D gene (5 bases). Germline V gives CDR1 SGDLS, CDR2 YYNGEE. Trimming removed 0 bases from V and 1 base from J, with 11 bases in between. The CDR3 spans 16 residues. The DNA for the CDR3 is TGTGCCAGCAGCGTAGAGGGGCAATTGTCCTACAATGAGCAGTTCTTC. Its translation: CASSVEGQLSYNEQFF.

The DNA for the CDR3 is TGCAGTGCTAGAGTATACGCCCCGATGAGGTACGAGCAGTACTTC. Its translation: CSARVYAPMRYEQYF. J is TRBJ2-7 and V is TRBV20-1; unclear D gene. The germline V gene has CDR1 DFQATT and CDR2 SNEGSKA (reference sequence). This CDR3 is 15 amino acids long. Trimming took 1 base from V and 4 from J, leaving 17 bases between them.

This clonotype was seen a handful of times. This chain links TRBV5-1 with TRBJ2-7; 9 nucleotides agree with TRBD1. This CDR3 has 15 amino acids. V lost 0 bases and J lost 5; bases outside the gene matches: 6. Germline CDR1 SGHRS, CDR2 YFSETQ. The CDR3 region has the DNA TGCGCCAGCAGCTTGGGGGGGACAGGGTCTGACGAGCAGTACTTC. It is translated as CASSLGGTGSDEQYF.

This clonotype was detected a few times. The CDR3 DNA reads TGTGCCAGCAGCTTAGGCCGGGGAGGTGTTCAGCCCCAGCATTTT. It specifies CASSLGRGGVQPQHF. The chain recombines TRBV7-8 with TRBJ1-5; no definite D call. Trimming pared 1 base from V and 6 bases from J, leaving 13 bases between. This CDR3 is built from 15 residues. CDR1 and CDR2 (germline): SGHVS, FQNEAQ.

This clonotype showed up just a few times. This sequence joins TRBV7-7 and TRBJ2-2; unclear D gene. The CDR3 consists of 18 residues. Between the trimmed V and J ends, which lost 3 bases and 7 bases, there was a span of 24 bases. CDR1 and CDR2 (germline): SSHAT, FNYEAQ (reference sequence). Here the CDR3 DNA reads TGTGCCAGCAGCTTCTTATCCCTCCAGGAGACCCCTAGCGGGGAGCTGTTTTTT. Amino acid sequence: CASSFLSLQETPSGELFF. Together with reference TRBV7-7 and TRBJ2-2, the CDR3 gives the full variable domain: GAGVSQSPRYKVTKRGQDVTLRCDPISSHATLYWYQQALGQGPEFLTYFNYEAQPDKSGLPSDRFSAERPEGSISTLTIQRTEQRDSAMYRCASSFLSLQETPSGELFFGEGSRLTVL.

This clonotype was seen only a few times. This rearrangement joins TRBV20-1 to TRBJ1-2, with a possible D match to TRBD1 (6 bases). The CDR3 consists of 15 residues. In germline, CDR1 is DFQATT, CDR2 SNEGSKA (reference sequence). V gave up 6 bases and J gave up 3 bases, with 20 bases separating them. CDR3 coding DNA: TGCAGTGCAGGGGGATTTCAGGGGTATGACTATGGCTACACCTTC. Translation gives CSAGGFQGYDYGYTF.

Notes on this clonotype: Compared with germline, one end of the junction differs, possibly owing to a read error. The chain combines TRBV2 with TRBJ2-7, with no clear D. The CDR3 spans 14 residues. Germline-derived CDR1 and CDR2 are SNHLY and FYNNEI. CDR3 DNA: TGTGCCAGCAGTCCCCACGTGAGCCTGGACGACCAGTACTTC. This encodes CASSPHVSLDDQYF.

V and J are TRBV29-1 and TRBJ1-2; D remains unclear. Looked up from germline, CDR1 is SQVTM and CDR2 is ANQGSEA. This CDR3 is 13 amino acids long. Trimming pared 4 bases from V and 1 base from J, leaving 10 bases between. The CDR3 region has the DNA TGCAGCGTTGTTTTGGGCAATAACTATGGCTACACCTTC. As protein: CSVVLGNNYGYTF.

The genes are TRBV7-8 and TRBJ2-7; tentatively, D is TRBD1 (6 bases). CDR1 and CDR2 (germline): SGHVS, FQNEAQ. Deletions cut 1 base from V and 2 bases from J, with 15 bases between. This CDR3 spans 16 amino acids. CDR3 amino acids: CASSLVGTGQPYEQYF. In nucleotides, the CDR3 is TGTGCCAGCAGCTTAGTTGGAACAGGGCAACCCTACGAGCAGTACTTC.

V gene TRBV10-3 combines with J gene TRBJ2-7; the D gene is possibly TRBD1 (6 bases). V was trimmed by 3 bases and J by 2 bases, leaving 14 bases between them. The CDR3 has 15 residues. The germline CDR1 and CDR2 sequences are ENHRY and SYGVKD. CDR3 sequence reads: CAISDHSDRAYEQYF. DNA for the CDR3: TGTGCCATCAGTGACCACTCGGACAGAGCCTACGAGCAGTACTTC.

V gene TRBV7-9 combines with J gene TRBJ1-2; no firm D call. Germline CDR1 is SEHNR and CDR2 is FQNEAQ (reference sequence). The CDR3 is 12 amino acids. The V end was cut by 6 bases, the J end by 14 bases, with 19 bases between. CDR3 nucleotide sequence: TGTGCCAGCAGTCCGTTTCTAAATATGGGGACCTTC. Its translation is CASSPFLNMGTF.

This clonotype appeared many times. The chain has TRBV19 and TRBJ2-3, with D unclear. Trimming took off 6 bases at V and 0 bases at J, with 7 bases between the two ends. Germline CDR1 LNHDA, CDR2 SQIVND (reference sequence). The CDR3 contains 13 residues. CDR3 nucleotide sequence: TGTGCCAGTAGCCTAATTAGCACAGATACGCAGTATTTT. Its translation is CASSLISTDTQYF.

This clonotype was observed many times. This chain links TRBV20-1 with TRBJ2-2; tentative D call: TRBD2 (6 bases). Trimming stripped 0 bases from V and 4 bases from J, with 9 bases between. The CDR3 loop spans 14 amino acids. CDR1 DFQATT and CDR2 SNEGSKA come from the germline V gene (reference sequence). The CDR3 sequence is CSARDQGGTGELFF. DNA of the CDR3: TGCAGTGCTAGAGATCAGGGAGGCACCGGGGAGCTGTTTTTT.

There are a few counts of this clonotype. This rearrangement joins TRBV3-1 to TRBJ2-2, with D perhaps TRBD2 (5 bases). With 4 bases removed from V and 3 bases from J, the gap between germline ends came to 9 bases. From germline, CDR1 is LGHDT and CDR2 YNNKEL (reference sequence). The CDR3 is made up of 14 amino acids. CDR3 bases: TGTGCCAGCAGCCGAGGGATGGACACCGGGGAGCTGTTTTTT. Translating it yields CASSRGMDTGELFF. The full variable domain, in which reference TRBV3-1 and TRBJ2-2 provide the parts outside the CDR3, is DTAVSQTPKYLVTQMGNDKSIKCEQNLGHDTMYWYKQDSKKFLKIMFSYNNKELIINETVPNRFSPKSPDKAHLNLHINSLELGDSAVYFCASSRGMDTGELFFGEGSRLTVL.

Comment on this clonotype: A much more abundant neighbour one base away suggests this may be a read error. The conserved phenylalanine or tryptophan is not found at the CDR3 terminus, so this likely reflects a read error. The rearrangement uses TRBV20-1 and TRBJ2-7; no clear D gene. CDR3 length: 12 amino acids. V lost 2 bases to trimming and J lost 3 bases, with 8 bases between them. CDR1 is DFQATT, CDR2 SNEGSKA, per germline (reference sequence). CDR3 bases: TGCAGTGCTAGACTAGGAGTCTACGAGCAGTACATC. This translates into CSARLGVYEQYI.

The chain combines TRBV29-1 with TRBJ2-1; possible D gene TRBD1, 6 bases. The germline V and J ends were trimmed by 4 bases and 5 bases, with 15 bases remaining between them. There are 14 residues in the CDR3. Germline V CDR1 and CDR2: SQVTM, ANQGSEA. The CDR3 reads CSVVGGAGDNEQFF. DNA of the CDR3: TGCAGCGTTGTAGGGGGAGCAGGCGACAATGAGCAGTTCTTC.

The gene calls are TRBV9 and TRBJ2-5; 9 nucleotides match TRBD2. Unmatched junction bases numbered 8, after V lost 0 bases and J lost 5 bases. The CDR3 covers 16 residues. Per germline, CDR1 SGDLS and CDR2 YYNGEE. The CDR3 DNA is TGTGCCAGCAGCGTAGAAGTTGGGGGACTAGCCGAGACCCAGTACTTC. Translation gives CASSVEVGGLAETQYF. Together with reference TRBV9 and TRBJ2-5, the CDR3 gives the full variable domain: DSGVTQTPKHLITATGQRVTLRCSPRSGDLSVYWYQQSLDQGLQFLIQYYNGEERAKGNILERFSAQQFPDLHSELNLSSLELGDSALYFCASSVEVGGLAETQYFGPGTRLLVL.